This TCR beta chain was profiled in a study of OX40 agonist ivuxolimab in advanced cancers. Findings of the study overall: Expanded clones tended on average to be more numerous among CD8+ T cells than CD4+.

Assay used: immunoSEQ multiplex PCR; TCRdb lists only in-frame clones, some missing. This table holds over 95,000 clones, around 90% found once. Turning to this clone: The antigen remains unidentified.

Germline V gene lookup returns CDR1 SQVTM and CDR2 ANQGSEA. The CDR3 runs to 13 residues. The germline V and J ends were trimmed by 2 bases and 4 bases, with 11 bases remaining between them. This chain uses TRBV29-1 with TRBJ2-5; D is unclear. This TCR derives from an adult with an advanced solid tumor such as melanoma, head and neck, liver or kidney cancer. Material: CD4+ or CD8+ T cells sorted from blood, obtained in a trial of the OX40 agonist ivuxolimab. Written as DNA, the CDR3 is TGCAGCGTTGAATTGGCGCTCCTAGAGACCCAGTACTTC. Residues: CSVELALLETQYF.